The 30 T cell receptor beta chains below were found in one sample sequenced in a study of blood T cell repertoires in COVID-19. Sequenced by immunoSEQ multiplex PCR; TCRdb stores in-frame clones only, minus some. The sample has approximately 390,000 clones; nearly 90% are singletons. Material: PBMCs or T cells enriched from blood (not recorded which). The receptors originated from a woman in her forties with acute COVID-19.

The genes are TRBV2 and TRBJ1-2; perhaps TRBD1 as D (6 bases). There are 13 residues in the CDR3. The V end lost 2 bases, the J end lost 8 bases, and 12 bases lay between the germline ends. CDR1 is SNHLY, CDR2 FYNNEI, per germline. DNA of the CDR3: TGTGCCAGCAGTGAACTGAAGGGACAAGGCTACACCTTC. It specifies CASSELKGQGYTF.

In DNA, the CDR3 is TGCAGTGCTGCACGGGGAGAGACCCAGTACTTC. The encoded protein is CSAARGETQYF. The rearrangement uses TRBV20-1 and TRBJ2-5; D perhaps matches TRBD2 (5 bases). CDR1 is DFQATT and CDR2 is SNEGSKA in the germline V gene (reference sequence). The CDR3 spans 11 residues. V gave up 5 bases and J gave up 4 bases, with 8 bases separating them.

The chain recombines TRBV30 with TRBJ1-1; no reliable D call. CDR1 GTSNPN and CDR2 SVGIG come from the germline V gene (reference sequence). Trimming removed 4 bases at V and 3 bases at J, with 12 bases between. This CDR3 has 13 amino acids. The CDR3 sequence: CAWKVRLDTEAFF. Written as DNA, the CDR3 is TGTGCCTGGAAAGTGAGGCTAGACACTGAAGCTTTCTTT. Variable domain in full (rest from reference TRBV30 and TRBJ1-1): SQTIHQWPATLVQPVGSPLSLECTVEGTSNPNLYWYRQAAGRGLQLLFYSVGIGQISSEVPQNLSASRPQDRQFILSSKKLLLSDSGFYLCAWKVRLDTEAFFGQGTRLTVV.

Only a few counts were recorded for this clone. The V and J genes are TRBV20-1 and TRBJ2-7, with TRBD2 matching over 10 bases. Germline CDR1 and CDR2: DFQATT and SNEGSKA (reference sequence). Unmatched junction bases numbered 5, after V lost 3 bases and J lost 0 bases. The CDR3 length is 15 residues. The CDR3 DNA is TGCAGTGCTAGTGCCCTAGCGGGGGTCTCCTACGAGCAGTACTTC. Protein: CSASALAGVSYEQYF.

The chain uses TRBV19 and TRBJ2-5; tentatively, D is TRBD2 (6 bases). The CDR3 totals 14 residues. The V gene lost 3 bases and the J gene lost 3 bases, with 11 bases spanning the gap. The germline gives CDR1 LNHDA, CDR2 SQIVND (reference sequence). CDR3 coding DNA: TGTGCCAGTAGTATGCTGGACTACAAAGAGACCCAGTACTTC. Amino acid sequence: CASSMLDYKETQYF. Based on the CDR3 plus reference TRBV19 and TRBJ2-5, the full variable domain is DGGITQSPKYLFRKEGQNVTLSCEQNLNHDAMYWYRQDPGQGLRLIYYSQIVNDFQKGDIAEGYSVSREKKESFPLTVTSAQKNPTAFYLCASSMLDYKETQYFGPGTRLLVL.

The chain couples TRBV4-1 to TRBJ1-4; 7 bases agree with TRBD1. Germline V gene sequence: CDR1 MGHRA, CDR2 YSYEKL. The CDR3 has 19 amino acids. The J segment lost 8 bases and the V segment lost 3 bases, leaving 21 bases of the junction unmatched. This CDR3 reads CASSHPPTGSRPSREKLFF. CDR3 sequence (DNA): TGCGCCAGCAGCCACCCGCCGACAGGGTCCAGGCCCTCTCGGGAAAAACTGTTTTTT.

This sequence joins TRBV5-4 and TRBJ2-7; TRBD1 is a possible D gene (5 bases). The CDR3 runs to 14 residues. Germline V gene lookup returns CDR1 SGHNT and CDR2 YYREEE (reference sequence). The V end lost 5 bases, the J end lost 5 bases, and 17 bases lay between the germline ends. The DNA of the CDR3 is TGTGCCAGCAGAGACCAAGGGGCGGTTGACGAGCAGTACTTC. Encoded protein: CASRDQGAVDEQYF.

The V gene is TRBV29-1, the J gene TRBJ1-2, with a tentative D call TRBD1 (5 bases). Germline CDR1 and CDR2: SQVTM and ANQGSEA. The ends were cut back, 4 bases at V and 3 bases at J, with 15 bases in the middle. This CDR3 comprises 14 residues. In DNA form, the CDR3 reads TGCAGCGTTGTCGGGGCGGGAAGAGACTATGGCTACACCTTC. Amino acids: CSVVGAGRDYGYTF. The variable domain in full, with the rest retrieved from reference TRBV29-1 and TRBJ1-2, is SAVISQKPSRDICQRGTSLTIQCQVDSQVTMMFWYRQQPGQSLTLIATANQGSEATYESGFVIDKFPISRPNLTFSTLTVSNMSPEDSSIYLCSVVGAGRDYGYTFGSGTRLTVV.

V usage is TRBV30 and J usage is TRBJ1-6, with D tentatively TRBD1 (5 bases). Germline loops: CDR1 GTSNPN, CDR2 SVGIG (reference sequence). V shed 3 bases and J shed 3 bases, with 9 bases lying between them. CDR3 size: 14 residues. CDR3 bases: TGTGCCTGGAGGGCAGGGATCTATAATTCACCCCTCCACTTT. Protein product: CAWRAGIYNSPLHF.

The genes are TRBV19 and TRBJ1-6; 8 bases align to TRBD1. Germline V gene lookup returns CDR1 LNHDA and CDR2 SQIVND (reference sequence). Trimming cost V 3 bases and J 7 bases; bases outside gene matches: 5. The CDR3 covers 15 residues. The CDR3 loop is CASSMGQVNNSPLHF. The DNA for the CDR3 is TGTGCCAGTAGTATGGGACAGGTAAACAATTCACCCCTCCACTTT.

V usage is TRBV6-5 and J usage is TRBJ2-5, with 8 bases identical to TRBD1. This CDR3 is built from 14 residues. Germline CDR1 is MNHEY and CDR2 is SVGAGI. V was clipped by 7 bases and J by 1 base; unmatched bases: 5. CDR3 DNA sequence: TGTGCCAGCACCCGGACAGGGCGCCAAGAGACCCAGTACTTC. Translated, it gives CASTRTGRQETQYF.

This chain connects TRBV5-1 to TRBJ1-1, with 7 bases identical to TRBD1. From germline, CDR1 is SGHRS and CDR2 YFSETQ. The CDR3 spans 14 residues. The V segment lost 3 bases and the J segment 3 bases; nucleotides outside the gene matches: 5. CDR3 region: CASSSPGQYTEAFF. CDR3 nucleotide sequence: TGCGCCAGCAGCTCACCGGGACAGTACACTGAAGCTTTCTTT.

V gene TRBV5-8 combines with J gene TRBJ1-2; TRBD1 is a possible D gene (5 bases). Trimming cost V 2 bases and J 5 bases, with 10 bases left between them. Germline CDR1 SGHTS, CDR2 YDEGEE. The CDR3 extends over 13 amino acids. The CDR3 region is CASSFITGYGYTF. CDR3 sequence (DNA): TGTGCCAGCAGCTTTATAACAGGTTATGGCTACACCTTC.

The chain carries TRBV5-4 and TRBJ1-1, with D unresolved. Germline CDR1 reads SGHNT; CDR2 reads YYREEE (reference sequence). V lost 0 bases, J lost 4 bases, and 13 bases lay in between. The CDR3 sequence is 15 residues long. The CDR3 protein is CASSLGAQTSTEAFF. In DNA form, the CDR3 reads TGTGCCAGCAGCTTGGGGGCACAGACCTCCACTGAAGCTTTCTTT.

J is TRBJ1-2 and V is TRBV2, with D perhaps TRBD1 (6 bases). The V gene lost 6 bases and the J gene lost 3 bases, with 14 bases spanning the gap. The CDR3 is 14 residues long. Germline V lookup: CDR1 SNHLY, CDR2 FYNNEI. The CDR3 is CASSALEGDYGYTF. The CDR3 DNA follows: TGTGCCAGCAGCGCCCTCGAGGGGGACTATGGCTACACCTTC.

The sample holds one count of this clone. The CDR3 DNA reads TGTGCCAGCGGTGGGAGGACAGGGGGTTTGGAGACCCAGTACTTC. This codes for CASGGRTGGLETQYF. This sequence joins TRBV7-8 and TRBJ2-5, with 10 bases that match TRBD1. Per the germline V gene, CDR1 is SGHVS and CDR2 is FQNEAQ. Losses at the gene ends were 8 bases for V and 5 bases for J; bases not matched to a gene: 11. The CDR3 spans 15 residues.

The V gene is TRBV28, the J gene TRBJ1-2; no reliable D call. The CDR3 covers 14 residues. Trimming pared 4 bases from V and 3 bases from J, leaving 12 bases between. Per germline, CDR1 MDHEN and CDR2 SYDVKM. CDR3 DNA sequence: TGTGCCAGCAGTTCCCCCTCTCTCCACTATGGCTACACCTTC. Its translation is CASSSPSLHYGYTF.

This clone was detected only once. The chain combines TRBV7-6 with TRBJ1-1; a weak D match, TRBD1 (5 bases). This CDR3 is built from 17 residues. Trimming left V 1 base short and J 1 base short, with 16 bases between. Germline CDR1 is SGHVS and CDR2 is FNYEAQ. The CDR3 DNA is TGTGCCAGCAGCTTAGGTTCGGGCAGGCAGGGGAACACTGAAGCTTTCTTT. Its translation is CASSLGSGRQGNTEAFF.

The rearrangement links TRBV13 to TRBJ2-3, with D possibly matching TRBD2 (5 bases). Germline values: CDR1 PRHDT, CDR2 FYEKMQ (reference sequence). The CDR3 has 18 amino acids. The ends were cut back, 1 base at V and 4 bases at J, with 21 bases in the middle. CDR3 DNA: TGTGCCAGCAGCTTAGCCCACCTGACTAAGCTCGGCGCAGATACGCAGTATTTT. This translates into CASSLAHLTKLGADTQYF.

This chain connects TRBV20-1 to TRBJ1-1; no reliable D call. V was shortened by 3 bases and J by 7 bases, with 9 bases between the two germline ends. The CDR3 is made up of 11 amino acids. Germline CDR1 reads DFQATT; CDR2 reads SNEGSKA (reference sequence). The CDR3 sequence: CSARDEGEAFF. CDR3 sequence (DNA): TGCAGTGCTAGGGACGAGGGTGAAGCTTTCTTT.

The J gene is TRBJ2-7, the V gene TRBV5-8, with TRBD1 matching over 7 bases. The CDR3 totals 13 residues. The trim removed 4 bases at V and 3 bases at J, leaving 4 bases unmatched. Germline-derived CDR1 and CDR2 are SGHTS and YDEGEE. The CDR3 bases are TGTGCCAGCAGCCTATGGACAGGCTACGAGCAGTACTTC. It translates to CASSLWTGYEQYF.

J is TRBJ1-4 and V is TRBV15, with 12 bases identical to TRBD1. The germline V gene encodes CDR1 LNHNV and CDR2 YYDKDF (reference sequence). CDR3 length equals 19 residues. J was trimmed by 7 bases and V by 2 bases; bases with no gene match: 14. CDR3 bases: TGTGCCACCAGCAGACCATTCTCCGGGACAGGGGGCTTGAGTGAAAAACTGTTTTTT. It translates to CATSRPFSGTGGLSEKLFF.

The rearrangement links TRBV10-3 to TRBJ1-1; 7 nucleotides line up with TRBD1. The CDR3 spans 15 residues. Trimming took 4 bases from V and 0 from J; bases not matched to a gene: 5. Germline-derived CDR1 and CDR2 are ENHRY and SYGVKD. DNA of the CDR3: TGTGCCATCAGTGGTACGAGGGGGCTGAACACTGAAGCTTTCTTT. As protein: CAISGTRGLNTEAFF.

The genes are TRBV4-1 and TRBJ2-2, with 10 bases lining up with TRBD2. V lost 4 bases, J lost 6 bases, and 8 bases stayed unmatched. The CDR3 length is 16 residues. Germline V CDR1 and CDR2: MGHRA, YSYEKL. CDR3 loop: CASSRKLAGTPGELFF. DNA for the CDR3: TGCGCCAGCAGCCGAAAACTAGCGGGAACACCCGGGGAGCTGTTTTTT.

In regard to this clone: Other DNA sequences of this sample code for an identical CDR3. The CDR3 reads CASSPGTGSNQPQHF. CDR3 nucleotides: TGTGCCAGCTCACCCGGGACAGGGAGCAATCAGCCCCAGCATTTT. The chain has TRBV18 and TRBJ1-5; TRBD1 agrees at 9 bases. Trimming took 3 bases from V and 1 from J; bases not matched to a gene: 1. The CDR3 extends over 15 amino acids. CDR1 KGHSH and CDR2 LQKENI come from the germline V gene. The complete variable domain, with remaining parts taken from reference TRBV18 and TRBJ1-5, reads NAGVMQNPRHLVRRRGQEARLRCSPMKGHSHVYWYRQLPEEGLKFMVYLQKENIIDESGMPKERFSAEFPKEGPSILRIQQVVRGDSAAYFCASSPGTGSNQPQHFGDGTRLSIL.

The genes are TRBV7-9 and TRBJ1-2; TRBD1 matches at 9 bases. The ends lost 4 bases at V and 8 bases at J; junction bases unmatched: 5. CDR3 length: 13 amino acids. Germline assignment: CDR1 SEHNR and CDR2 FQNEAQ (reference sequence). CDR3 in amino acids: CASSSNRGLGYTF. The CDR3, as DNA: TGTGCCAGCAGCTCAAACAGGGGGCTCGGCTACACCTTC.

The V gene is TRBV5-4, the J gene TRBJ2-7; 9 bases line up with TRBD1. Germline V CDR1 and CDR2: SGHNT, YYREEE (reference sequence). CDR3 length: 14 amino acids. V shed 2 bases and J 3 bases; nucleotides not matched to a gene: 3. DNA for the CDR3: TGTGCCAGCAGCTTCACAGGGGGCGGCTACGAGCAGTACTTC. Translated: CASSFTGGGYEQYF.

This chain uses TRBV27 with TRBJ2-2; possibly TRBD2 for D (5 bases). V gave up 10 bases and J gave up 4 bases, with 7 bases separating them. Germline CDR1 MNHEY, CDR2 SMNVEV (reference sequence). The CDR3 is made up of 11 amino acids. The CDR3 coding sequence is TGTGCCATACTAGGCACCGGGGAGCTGTTTTTT. As protein: CAILGTGELFF.

J is TRBJ1-4 and V is TRBV2; 7 bases match TRBD1. V was pared by 2 bases and J by 5 bases, with 5 bases of the junction left unmatched. Germline lookup yields CDR1 SNHLY and CDR2 FYNNEI. The CDR3 totals 15 residues. The CDR3 spells CASSETAGGNEKLFF. CDR3 bases: TGTGCCAGCAGTGAAACGGCAGGGGGAAATGAAAAACTGTTTTTT.

V and J are TRBV11-2 and TRBJ2-3; D gene ambiguous. Germline CDR1 and CDR2: SGHAT and FQNNGV. The ends were cut back, 6 bases at V and 0 bases at J, with 4 bases in the middle. The CDR3 contains 12 residues. The CDR3 here is CASRQSTDTQYF. The CDR3 DNA sequence: TGTGCCAGCAGACAAAGCACAGATACGCAGTATTTT. Combining the CDR3 with reference TRBV11-2 and TRBJ2-3 gives the whole variable domain EAGVAQSPRYKIIEKRQSVAFWCNPISGHATLYWYQQILGQGPKLLIQFQNNGVVDDSQLPKDRFSAERLKGVDSTLKIQPAKLEDSAVYLCASRQSTDTQYFGPGTRLTVL.